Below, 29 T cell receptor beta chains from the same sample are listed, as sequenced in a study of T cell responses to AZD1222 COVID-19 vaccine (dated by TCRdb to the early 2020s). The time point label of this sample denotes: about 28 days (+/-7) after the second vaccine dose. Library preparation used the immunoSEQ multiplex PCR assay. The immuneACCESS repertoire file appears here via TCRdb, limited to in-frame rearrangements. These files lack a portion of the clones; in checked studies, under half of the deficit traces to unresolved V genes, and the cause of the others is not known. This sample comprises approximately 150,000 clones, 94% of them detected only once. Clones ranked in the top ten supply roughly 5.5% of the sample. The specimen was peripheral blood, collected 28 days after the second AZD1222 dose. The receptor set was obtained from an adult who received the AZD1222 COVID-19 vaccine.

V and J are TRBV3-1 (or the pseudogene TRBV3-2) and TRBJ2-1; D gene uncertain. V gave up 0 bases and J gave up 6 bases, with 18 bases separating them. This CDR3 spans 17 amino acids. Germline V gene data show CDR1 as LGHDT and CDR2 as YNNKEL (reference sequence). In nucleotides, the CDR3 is TGTGCCAGCAGCCAAGAAAGCAACACGGGCAGGACCAATGAGCAGTTCTTC. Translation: CASSQESNTGRTNEQFF.

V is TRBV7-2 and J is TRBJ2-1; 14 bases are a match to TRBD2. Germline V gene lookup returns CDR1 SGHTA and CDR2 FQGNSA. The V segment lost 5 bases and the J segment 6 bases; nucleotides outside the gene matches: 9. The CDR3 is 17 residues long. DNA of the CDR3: TGTGCCAGCAGCCCAATCGGGACTAGCGGGAGAGGCAATGAGCAGTTCTTC. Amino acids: CASSPIGTSGRGNEQFF.

The CDR3 coding sequence is TGTGCCAGCAGCCATCCCTCCGGGACAGGTACCTACGAGCAGTACTTC. It translates to CASSHPSGTGTYEQYF. J is TRBJ2-7 and V is TRBV4-2, with 8 bases matching TRBD1. The CDR3 spans 16 residues. V was clipped by 3 bases and J by 2 bases; unmatched bases: 9. CDR1 is LGHNA, CDR2 YNFKEQ, per germline.

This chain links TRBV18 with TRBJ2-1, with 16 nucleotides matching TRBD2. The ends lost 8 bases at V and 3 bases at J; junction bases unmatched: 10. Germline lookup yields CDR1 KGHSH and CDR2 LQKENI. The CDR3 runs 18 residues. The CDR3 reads CASALGLAGGSRYNEQFF. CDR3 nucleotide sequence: TGTGCCAGCGCTTTGGGACTAGCGGGAGGGAGCCGCTACAATGAGCAGTTCTTC.

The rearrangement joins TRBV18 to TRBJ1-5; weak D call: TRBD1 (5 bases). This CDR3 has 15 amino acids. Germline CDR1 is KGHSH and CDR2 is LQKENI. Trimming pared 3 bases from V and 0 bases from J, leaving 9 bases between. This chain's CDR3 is CASSPLGDSNQPQHF. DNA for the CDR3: TGTGCCAGCTCACCCCTAGGGGATAGCAATCAGCCCCAGCATTTT.

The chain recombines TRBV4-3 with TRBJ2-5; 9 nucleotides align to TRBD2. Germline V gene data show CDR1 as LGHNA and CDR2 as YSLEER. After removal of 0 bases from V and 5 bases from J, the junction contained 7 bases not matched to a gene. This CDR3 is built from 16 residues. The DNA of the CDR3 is TGCGCCAGCAGCCAAGATCTTTCAGCGGGAGGCGAGACCCAGTACTTC. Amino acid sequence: CASSQDLSAGGETQYF.

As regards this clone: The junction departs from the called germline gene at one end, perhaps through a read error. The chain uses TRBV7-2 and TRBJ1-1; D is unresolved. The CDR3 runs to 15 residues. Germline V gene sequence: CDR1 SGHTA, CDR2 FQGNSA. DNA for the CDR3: TGTGCTAGCAGCACCCGTTCAGTGAAGAGTACTGAAGCTTTCTTT. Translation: CASSTRSVKSTEAFF.

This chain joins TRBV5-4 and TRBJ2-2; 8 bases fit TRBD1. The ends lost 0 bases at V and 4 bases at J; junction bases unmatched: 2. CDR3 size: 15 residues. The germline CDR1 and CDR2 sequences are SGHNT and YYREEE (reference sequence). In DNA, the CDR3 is TGTGCCAGCAGCTTGGGTGACAGGGGCACCGGGGAGCTGTTTTTT. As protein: CASSLGDRGTGELFF.

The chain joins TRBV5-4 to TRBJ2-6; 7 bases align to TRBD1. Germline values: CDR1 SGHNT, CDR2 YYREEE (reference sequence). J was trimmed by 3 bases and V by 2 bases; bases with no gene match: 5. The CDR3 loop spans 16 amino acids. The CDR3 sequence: CASSLGGAGGANVLTF. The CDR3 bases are TGTGCCAGCAGCTTAGGGGGCGCAGGTGGGGCCAACGTCCTGACTTTC. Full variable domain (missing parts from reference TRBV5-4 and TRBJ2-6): ETGVTQSPTHLIKTRGQQVTLRCSSQSGHNTVSWYQQALGQGPQFIFQYYREEENGRGNFPPRFSGLQFPNYSSELNVNALELDDSALYLCASSLGGAGGANVLTFGAGSRLTVL.

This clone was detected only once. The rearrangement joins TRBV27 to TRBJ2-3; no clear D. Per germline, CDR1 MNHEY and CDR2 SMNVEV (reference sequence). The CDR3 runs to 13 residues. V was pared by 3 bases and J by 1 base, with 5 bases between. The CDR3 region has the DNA TGTGCCAGCAGTTTTGGTCGCACAGATACGCAGTATTTT. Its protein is CASSFGRTDTQYF.

CDR3 bases: TGTGCCAGCAGCTTGGAGAAAAACTATGGCTACACCTTC. Amino acids: CASSLEKNYGYTF. The chain couples TRBV5-4 to TRBJ1-2, with D unresolved. The germline V gene has CDR1 SGHNT and CDR2 YYREEE (reference sequence). V lost 0 bases to trimming and J lost 2 bases, with 5 bases between them. The CDR3 consists of 13 residues.

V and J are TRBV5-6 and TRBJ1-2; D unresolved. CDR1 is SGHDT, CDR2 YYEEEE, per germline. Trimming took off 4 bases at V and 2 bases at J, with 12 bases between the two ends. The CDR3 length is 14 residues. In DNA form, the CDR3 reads TGTGCCAGCAGCCTAATAATCCAAAACTATGGCTACACCTTC. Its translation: CASSLIIQNYGYTF.

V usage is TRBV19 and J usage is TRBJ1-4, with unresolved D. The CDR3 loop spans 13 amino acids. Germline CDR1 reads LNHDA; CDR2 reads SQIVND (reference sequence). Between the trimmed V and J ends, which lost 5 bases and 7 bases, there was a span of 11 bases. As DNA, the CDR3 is TGTGCCAGTAGTTCGAACGCTATTGAAAAACTGTTTTTT. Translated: CASSSNAIEKLFF.

Here the CDR3 reads CASSFGVGTEAFF. The DNA for the CDR3 is TGTGCCAGCAGTTTTGGGGTTGGGACTGAAGCTTTCTTT. The V gene is TRBV12-3 or TRBV12-4, the J gene TRBJ1-1; no reliable D call. The CDR3 loop spans 13 amino acids. The V and J ends lost 3 bases and 5 bases respectively, with 10 bases between them.

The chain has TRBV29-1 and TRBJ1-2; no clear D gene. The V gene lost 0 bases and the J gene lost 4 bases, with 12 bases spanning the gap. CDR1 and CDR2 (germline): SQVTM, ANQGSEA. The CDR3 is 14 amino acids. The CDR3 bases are TGCAGCGTTGAAGATGGTGGGCCGATCTATGGCTACACCTTC. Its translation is CSVEDGGPIYGYTF.

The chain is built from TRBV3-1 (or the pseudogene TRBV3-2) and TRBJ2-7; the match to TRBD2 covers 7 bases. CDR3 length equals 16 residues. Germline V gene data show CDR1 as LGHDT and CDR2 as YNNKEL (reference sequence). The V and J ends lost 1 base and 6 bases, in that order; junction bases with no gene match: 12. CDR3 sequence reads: CASSQVTAGVGREQYF. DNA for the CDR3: TGTGCCAGCAGCCAAGTGACGGCGGGAGTGGGACGCGAGCAGTACTTC.

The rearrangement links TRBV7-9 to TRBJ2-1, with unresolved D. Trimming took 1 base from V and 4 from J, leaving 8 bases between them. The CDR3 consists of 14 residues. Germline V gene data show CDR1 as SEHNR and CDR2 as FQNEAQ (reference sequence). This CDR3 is CASSLGIDYNEQFF. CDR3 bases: TGTGCCAGCAGCTTAGGGATAGATTACAATGAGCAGTTCTTC.

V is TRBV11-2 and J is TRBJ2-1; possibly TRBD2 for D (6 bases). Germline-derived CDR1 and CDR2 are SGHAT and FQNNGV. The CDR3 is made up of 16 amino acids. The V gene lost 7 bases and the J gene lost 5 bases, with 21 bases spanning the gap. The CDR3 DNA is TGTGCCAGCACCGAATTAATACGGGAGACCCACAATGAGCAGTTCTTC. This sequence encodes CASTELIRETHNEQFF.

Here the CDR3 DNA reads TGTGCCACCAGTGCCACTGACAGGGGCTATGGCTACACCTTC. Residues: CATSATDRGYGYTF. This rearrangement joins TRBV24-1 to TRBJ1-2, with 8 bases aligning to TRBD1. Losses at the gene ends were 5 bases for V and 4 bases for J; bases not matched to a gene: 5. The CDR3 is 14 amino acids. Germline values: CDR1 KGHDR, CDR2 SFDVKD.

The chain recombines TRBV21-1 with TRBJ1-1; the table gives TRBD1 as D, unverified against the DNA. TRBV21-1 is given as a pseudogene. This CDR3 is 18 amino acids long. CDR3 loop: CASSTQPMGEGTDTEAFF. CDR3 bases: TGTGCCAGCAGCACACAACCCATGGGAGAAGGGACAGACACTGAAGCTTTCTTT.

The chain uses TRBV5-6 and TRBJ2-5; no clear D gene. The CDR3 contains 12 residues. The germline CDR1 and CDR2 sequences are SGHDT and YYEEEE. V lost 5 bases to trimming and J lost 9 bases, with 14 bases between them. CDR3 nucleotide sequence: TGTGCCAGCAGTAGGTCCCGTCGGGCCCAGTACTTC. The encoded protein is CASSRSRRAQYF. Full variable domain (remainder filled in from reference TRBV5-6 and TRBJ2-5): DAGVTQSPTHLIKTRGQQVTLRCSPKSGHDTVSWYQQALGQGPQFIFQYYEEEERQRGNFPDRFSGHQFPNYSSELNVNALLLGDSALYLCASSRSRRAQYFGPGTRLLVL.

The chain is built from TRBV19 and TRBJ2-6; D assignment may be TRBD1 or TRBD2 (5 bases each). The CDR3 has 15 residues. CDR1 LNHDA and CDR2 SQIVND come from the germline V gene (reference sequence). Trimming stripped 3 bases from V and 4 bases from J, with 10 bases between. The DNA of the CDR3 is TGTGCCAGTAGTATCCCCGGGGCCGGGGCCAACGTCCTGACTTTC. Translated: CASSIPGAGANVLTF.

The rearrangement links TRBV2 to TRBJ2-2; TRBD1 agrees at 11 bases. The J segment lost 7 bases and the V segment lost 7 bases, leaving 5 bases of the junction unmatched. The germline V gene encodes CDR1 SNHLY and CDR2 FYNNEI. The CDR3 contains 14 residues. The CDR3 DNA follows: TGTGCCAGCAACGGACAGGGGGCGGGCGGGGAGCTGTTTTTT. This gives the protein CASNGQGAGGELFF. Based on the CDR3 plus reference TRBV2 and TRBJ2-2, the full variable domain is EPEVTQTPSHQVTQMGQEVILRCVPISNHLYFYWYRQILGQKVEFLVSFYNNEISEKSEIFDDQFSVERPDGSNFTLKIRSTKLEDSAMYFCASNGQGAGGELFFGEGSRLTVL.

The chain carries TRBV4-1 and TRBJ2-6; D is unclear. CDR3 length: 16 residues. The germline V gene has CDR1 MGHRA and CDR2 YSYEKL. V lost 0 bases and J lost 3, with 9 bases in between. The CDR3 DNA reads TGCGCCAGCAGCCAAGATATGGTTGGTGGGGCCAACGTCCTGACTTTC. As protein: CASSQDMVGGANVLTF.

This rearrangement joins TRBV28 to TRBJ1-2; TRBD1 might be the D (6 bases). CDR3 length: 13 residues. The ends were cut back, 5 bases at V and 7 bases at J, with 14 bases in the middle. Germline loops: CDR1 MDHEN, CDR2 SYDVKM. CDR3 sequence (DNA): TGTGCCAGCAGTATCCAGGGGTTCGGTGGCTACACCTTC. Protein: CASSIQGFGGYTF.

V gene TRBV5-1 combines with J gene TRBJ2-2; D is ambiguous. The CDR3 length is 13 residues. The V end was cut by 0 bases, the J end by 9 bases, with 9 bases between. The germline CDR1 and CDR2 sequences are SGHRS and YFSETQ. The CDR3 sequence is CASSLGGSRELFF. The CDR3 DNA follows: TGCGCCAGCAGCTTGGGAGGTAGCAGGGAGCTGTTTTTT. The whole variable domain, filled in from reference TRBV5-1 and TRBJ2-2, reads KAGVTQTPRYLIKTRGQQVTLSCSPISGHRSVSWYQQTPGQGLQFLFEYFSETQRNKGNFPGRFSGRQFSNSRSEMNVSTLELGDSALYLCASSLGGSRELFFGEGSRLTVL.

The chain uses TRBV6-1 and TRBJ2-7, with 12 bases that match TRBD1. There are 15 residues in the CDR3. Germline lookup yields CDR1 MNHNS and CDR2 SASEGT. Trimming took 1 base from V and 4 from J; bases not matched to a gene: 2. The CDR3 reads CASSEEGQGAYEQYF. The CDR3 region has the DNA TGTGCCAGCAGTGAAGAGGGACAGGGGGCTTACGAGCAGTACTTC.

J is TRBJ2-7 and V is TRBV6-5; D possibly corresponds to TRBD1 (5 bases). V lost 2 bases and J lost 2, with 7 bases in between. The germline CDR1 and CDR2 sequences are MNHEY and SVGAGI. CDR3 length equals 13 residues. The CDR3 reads CASSYGATYEQYF. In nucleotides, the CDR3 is TGTGCCAGCAGTTACGGGGCGACCTACGAGCAGTACTTC.

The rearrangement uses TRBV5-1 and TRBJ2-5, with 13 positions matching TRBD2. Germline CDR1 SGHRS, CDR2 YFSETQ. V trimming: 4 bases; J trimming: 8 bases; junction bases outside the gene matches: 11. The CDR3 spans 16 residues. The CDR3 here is CASSTGGLAGPGTQYF. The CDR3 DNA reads TGCGCCAGCAGCACCGGGGGACTAGCGGGACCTGGAACCCAGTACTTC.